This T cell receptor (beta chain) was identified during a study of a mutant IDH1 vaccine in newly diagnosed glioma. Background on the study: Patients were given eight vaccinations, scheduled in weeks 1, 3, 5, 7, 11, 15, 19 and 23. Beginning 4-6 weeks after radiotherapy alone, or with temozolomide cycles, vaccination took place.

This clone was counted a few times. Its antigen is undetermined. Time point: week 11, during vaccination. Topical imiquimod was applied with each vaccine dose, which held 300 ug of mutant IDH1 20-mer peptide. Donors harbored newly found WHO grade 3 or 4 IDH1-mutant, ATRX-lost astrocytomas. Germline V gene sequence: CDR1 KGHSH, CDR2 LQKENI. The CDR3 contains 13 residues. The V and J ends lost 3 bases and 4 bases respectively, with 9 bases between them. Repertoires were generated with immunoSEQ multiplex PCR, while TCRdb's copy carries only in-frame clones and drops some. Among about 21,000 clones listed, roughly 90% were seen once.

The clonotype originates from a woman between 35 and 50 years old with glioma. The source material was PBMCs, sampled from a glioma patient whose treatment included an IDH1 peptide vaccine. This chain joins TRBV18 and TRBJ1-1; D is ambiguous. This CDR3 reads CASSPKRGTEAFF. The CDR3 DNA reads as TGTGCCAGCTCACCGAAACGGGGCACTGAAGCTTTCTTT.